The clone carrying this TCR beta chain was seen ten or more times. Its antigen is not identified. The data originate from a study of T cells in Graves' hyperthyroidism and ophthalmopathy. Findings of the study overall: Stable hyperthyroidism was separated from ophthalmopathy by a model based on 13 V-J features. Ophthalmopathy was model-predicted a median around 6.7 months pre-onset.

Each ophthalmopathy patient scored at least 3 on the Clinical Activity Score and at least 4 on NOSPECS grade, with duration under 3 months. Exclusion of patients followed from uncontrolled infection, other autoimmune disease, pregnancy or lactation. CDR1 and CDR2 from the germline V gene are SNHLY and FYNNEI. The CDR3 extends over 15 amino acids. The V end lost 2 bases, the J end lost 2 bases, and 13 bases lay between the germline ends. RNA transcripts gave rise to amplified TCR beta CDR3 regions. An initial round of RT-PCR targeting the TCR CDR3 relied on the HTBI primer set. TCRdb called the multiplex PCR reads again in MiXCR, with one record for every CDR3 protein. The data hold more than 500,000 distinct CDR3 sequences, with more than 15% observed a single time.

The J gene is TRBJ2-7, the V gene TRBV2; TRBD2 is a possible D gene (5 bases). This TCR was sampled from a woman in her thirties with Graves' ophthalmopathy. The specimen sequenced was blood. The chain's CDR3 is CASSETAEVAYEQYF. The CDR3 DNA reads TGTGCCAGCAGTGAAACAGCGGAAGTTGCCTACGAGCAGTACTTC.